Following are 9 T cell receptor beta chains from one sample sequenced in a study of metastatic and nonmetastatic thyroid tumors. MiXCR reprocessed the PCR reads for TCRdb. This table holds approximately 28,000 clones, roughly a fifth found once. The entire patient cohort was treatment-naive prior to thyroid surgery. The specimen sequenced was blood. The receptors originated from a female donor with papillary thyroid cancer or a benign thyroid nodule (not recorded which). Some clones in this sample may be carry-over from other donors' samples.

Notes on this clone: This may arise from a read error, as a much more abundant clone is one base away. The rearrangement links TRBV5-5 to TRBJ2-1; D ambiguous. CDR1 and CDR2 (germline): SGHKS, YYEKEE (reference sequence). V was cut by 2 bases and J by 6 bases, with 9 bases left in between. The CDR3 totals 13 residues. CDR3 nucleotides: TGTGCCAGCAGCTTCTTTGTGAGCAATGAGCAGTTCTTC. The encoded protein is CASSFFVSNEQFF.

This clone showed up many times. The rearrangement uses TRBV19 and TRBJ1-3, with D maybe TRBD1 (6 bases). V lost 2 bases and J 0 bases, leaving 14 bases between the germline ends. CDR3 length: 17 residues. Germline V gene lookup returns CDR1 LNHDA and CDR2 SQIVND (reference sequence). CDR3 residues: CASSIILWTASGNTIYF. The CDR3 DNA sequence: TGTGCCAGTAGTATAATATTATGGACAGCCTCTGGAAACACCATATATTTT.

The V and J genes are TRBV20-1 and TRBJ2-7; D unresolved. Looked up from germline, CDR1 is DFQATT and CDR2 is SNEGSKA (reference sequence). The CDR3 runs to 11 residues. V lost 6 bases to trimming and J lost 6 bases, with 12 bases between them. This CDR3 is CSASSRGEQYF. CDR3 sequence (DNA): TGCAGTGCCTCCTCACGAGGCGAGCAGTACTTC.

This clone has a count of ten or more. The gene calls are TRBV19 and TRBJ1-2; D perhaps matches TRBD1 (6 bases). Germline V CDR1 and CDR2: LNHDA, SQIVND (reference sequence). The CDR3 runs 15 residues. Trimming removed 5 bases from V and 4 bases from J, with 17 bases in between. CDR3 sequence: CASSLGPGHLYGYTF. The CDR3, as DNA: TGTGCCAGTAGTCTCGGACCGGGACACCTCTATGGCTACACCTTC.

This clone is medium-sized (0.01 to 0.1%) in the sample. This chain uses TRBV19 with TRBJ2-7; 10 nucleotides line up with TRBD1. The germline V gene has CDR1 LNHDA and CDR2 SQIVND (reference sequence). V was pared by 6 bases and J by 2 bases, with 4 bases of the junction left unmatched. The CDR3 spans 14 residues. The chain's CDR3 is CASRSGTGAYEQYF. For the CDR3, the DNA is TGTGCCAGTAGATCCGGGACAGGGGCCTACGAGCAGTACTTC.

The chain recombines TRBV9 with TRBJ2-4; 9 bases agree with TRBD1. CDR1 SGDLS and CDR2 YYNGEE come from the germline V gene. The CDR3 runs to 15 residues. V shed 3 bases and J 7 bases; nucleotides not matched to a gene: 8. CDR3 in DNA: TGTGCCAGCAGCGCCCCGGGACAGGGACCGAACATTCAGTACTTC. The encoded protein is CASSAPGQGPNIQYF.

This clone was observed at least ten times. The chain has TRBV5-1 and TRBJ1-2; no clear D gene. Germline loops: CDR1 SGHRS, CDR2 YFSETQ. V was clipped by 4 bases and J by 4 bases, with 20 bases between them. This CDR3 has 16 amino acids. Here the CDR3 DNA reads TGCGCCAGCAGCCCCTTCCGAGAGCCTCCCCTCTATGGCTACACCTTC. Protein product: CASSPFREPPLYGYTF.

This clone has a count of ten or more. The J gene is TRBJ1-1, the V gene TRBV6-1; D may be TRBD1 (5 bases). The CDR3 spans 13 residues. Germline assignment: CDR1 MNHNS and CDR2 SASEGT. Deletions cut 7 bases from V and 4 bases from J, with 13 bases between. CDR3 protein: CASIPGRGTEAFF. The CDR3 nucleotides are TGTGCCAGCATCCCCGGGAGGGGCACTGAAGCTTTCTTT.

This clone appeared a few times. The gene calls are TRBV10-3 and TRBJ1-5; D ambiguous. V was cut by 4 bases and J by 2 bases, with 6 bases left in between. This CDR3 is built from 13 residues. Per germline, CDR1 ENHRY and CDR2 SYGVKD. This chain's CDR3 is CAISAGGNQPQHF. CDR3 nucleotide sequence: TGTGCCATCAGTGCCGGGGGCAATCAGCCCCAGCATTTT.